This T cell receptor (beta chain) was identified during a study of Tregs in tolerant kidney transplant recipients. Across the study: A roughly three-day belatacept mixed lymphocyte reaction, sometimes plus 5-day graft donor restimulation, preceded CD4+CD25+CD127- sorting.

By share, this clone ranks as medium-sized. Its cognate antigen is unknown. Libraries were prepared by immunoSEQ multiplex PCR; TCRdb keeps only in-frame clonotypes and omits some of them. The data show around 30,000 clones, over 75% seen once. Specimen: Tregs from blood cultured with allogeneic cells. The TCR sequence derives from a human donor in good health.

The DNA of the CDR3 is TGTGCCAGCTCCCCTCTTTTGGGGAACACCGGGGAGCTGTTTTTT. Protein: CASSPLLGNTGELFF. This chain uses TRBV19 with TRBJ2-2; D not resolved. Trimming took off 9 bases at V and 1 base at J, with 15 bases between the two ends. Germline V gene lookup returns CDR1 LNHDA and CDR2 SQIVND (reference sequence). The CDR3 runs 15 residues.